The 31 T cell receptor beta chains reported below all come from one sample, sequenced in a study of blood T cell repertoires in COVID-19. Using immunoSEQ multiplex PCR, the repertoire was profiled, and TCRdb retains in-frame clones only, with some absent. The repertoire includes tens of thousands of clones, roughly nine tenths of them detected once, and roughly 8.6% sits in the top ten. Sequenced input: peripheral blood. Every receptor here comes from a human donor in a cohort sampled during active COVID-19.

This clone was seen a single time. This chain uses TRBV14 with TRBJ2-7, with TRBD2 matching 10 bases. J lost 3 bases, V lost 0 bases, and 2 bases had no gene match. The CDR3 runs 15 residues. Germline lookup yields CDR1 SGHDN and CDR2 FVKESK. The CDR3, as DNA: TGTGCCAGCAGCCAAGATCTAGCGGGAGTCTACGAGCAGTACTTC. Its translation is CASSQDLAGVYEQYF.

The chain employs TRBV3-1 (or the pseudogene TRBV3-2) and TRBJ2-1, with 7 positions matching TRBD2. The CDR3 contains 14 residues. V was clipped by 1 base and J by 12 bases; unmatched bases: 9. Germline lookup yields CDR1 LGHDT and CDR2 YNNKEL (reference sequence). The CDR3 protein is CASSQGVSGLRQFF. The CDR3 DNA is TGTGCCAGCAGCCAAGGGGTTTCGGGACTACGGCAGTTCTTC.

V gene TRBV5-4 combines with J gene TRBJ1-2; possible D gene TRBD1, 6 bases. This CDR3 contains 15 residues. CDR1 and CDR2 (germline): SGHNT, YYREEE (reference sequence). Trimming left V 5 bases short and J 2 bases short, with 16 bases between. CDR3 DNA: TGTGCCAGCAGTCCGCAACAGGGCCTCAACTATGGCTACACCTTC. Residues: CASSPQQGLNYGYTF.

CDR3: CASSDPISETTDTQYF. The CDR3 coding sequence is TGTGCCAGCAGCGACCCTATTAGCGAGACCACAGATACGCAGTATTTT. The chain links TRBV13 to TRBJ2-3, with D possibly TRBD2 on 5 matching bases. V lost 5 bases and J lost 2, with 17 bases in between. The CDR3 has 16 amino acids. The germline V gene has CDR1 PRHDT and CDR2 FYEKMQ (reference sequence).

V and J are TRBV9 and TRBJ1-2, with 9 bases identical to TRBD1. Germline CDR1 reads SGDLS; CDR2 reads YYNGEE. With 0 bases clipped from V and 8 bases from J, the junction kept 11 bases outside the gene matches. The CDR3 has 16 amino acids. The CDR3 region is CASSVARDREGGGYTF. CDR3 coding DNA: TGTGCCAGCAGCGTAGCTCGGGACAGGGAGGGAGGAGGCTACACCTTC.

V is TRBV23-1 and J is TRBJ2-3; D gene ambiguous. TRBV23-1 is an ORF, with its function uncertain. This CDR3 is built from 13 residues. Trimming left V 4 bases short and J 0 bases short, with 5 bases between. The CDR3 nucleotides are TGCGCCAGCAGTCTGACTAGCACAGATACGCAGTATTTT. Translated, it gives CASSLTSTDTQYF.

The V gene is TRBV6-5, the J gene TRBJ2-7; the match to TRBD1 covers 10 bases. The CDR3 sequence is 14 residues long. V lost 6 bases and J lost 4; bases outside the gene matches: 6. The V gene's germline CDR1 is MNHEY and CDR2 SVGAGI. The CDR3 protein is CASRRQGAFYEQYF. As DNA, the CDR3 is TGTGCCAGCAGACGACAGGGGGCCTTTTACGAGCAGTACTTC.

The V and J genes are TRBV28 and TRBJ1-2, with TRBD1 identical over 11 bases. V dropped 4 bases and J dropped 7; count of bases not matched to a gene: 8. The CDR3 covers 15 residues. Germline V gene lookup returns CDR1 MDHEN and CDR2 SYDVKM. Here the CDR3 reads CASSSRTGGLSGYTF. The CDR3 DNA is TGTGCCAGCAGTTCCCGGACAGGGGGCTTGAGTGGCTACACCTTC.

The chain couples TRBV5-1 to TRBJ2-7; weak D call: TRBD1 (6 bases). CDR1 SGHRS and CDR2 YFSETQ come from the germline V gene. Trimming removed 4 bases at V and 8 bases at J, with 19 bases between. This CDR3 region has 14 residues. CDR3 in amino acids: CASSDGQPQVQQYF. In DNA, the CDR3 is TGCGCCAGCAGCGACGGACAGCCGCAAGTTCAGCAGTACTTC.

The CDR3 region is CASSLHQGKGYEQYF. The CDR3 coding sequence is TGTGCCAGCAGTCTACATCAGGGTAAGGGGTACGAGCAGTACTTC. V is TRBV3-1 (or the pseudogene TRBV3-2) and J is TRBJ2-7; possible D gene TRBD1, 5 bases. CDR1 is LGHDT and CDR2 is YNNKEL in the germline V gene (reference sequence). The CDR3 totals 15 residues. Between the trimmed V and J ends, which lost 6 bases and 4 bases, there was a span of 19 bases.

The genes are TRBV7-8 and TRBJ2-1; 8 bases are a match to TRBD2. V dropped 5 bases and J dropped 0; count of bases not matched to a gene: 9. Germline assignment: CDR1 SGHVS and CDR2 FQNEAQ. The CDR3 is made up of 17 amino acids. The CDR3 reads CASSPRGSGSSYNEQFF. The CDR3 nucleotides are TGTGCCAGCAGCCCCCGGGGCAGCGGGAGCTCCTACAATGAGCAGTTCTTC.

The chain carries TRBV11-3 and TRBJ2-1, with 7 bases identical to TRBD1. V was clipped by 3 bases and J by 10 bases; unmatched bases: 6. Germline-derived CDR1 and CDR2 are SGHNT and YENEEA. The CDR3 loop spans 13 amino acids. The CDR3 region has the DNA TGTGCCAGCAGCTTGGGTCCGGACAGGGAGCAGTTCTTC. It is translated as CASSLGPDREQFF.

The chain links TRBV28 to TRBJ2-5; D ambiguous. The CDR3 length is 12 residues. The V end was cut by 3 bases, the J end by 8 bases, with 10 bases between. Per germline, CDR1 MDHEN and CDR2 SYDVKM. The CDR3 protein is CASSFEVLTQYF. In DNA form, the CDR3 reads TGTGCCAGCAGTTTCGAGGTTCTTACCCAGTACTTC.

The chain recombines TRBV6-1 with TRBJ1-2, with 8 bases fitting TRBD1. Trimming took 4 bases from V and 12 from J; bases not matched to a gene: 19. The CDR3 runs to 16 residues. CDR1 and CDR2 from the germline V gene are MNHNS and SASEGT. CDR3 nucleotides: TGTGCCAGCAGTGCCCCCCGGGACTCAGGGGGCATTATCAACACCTTC. It encodes CASSAPRDSGGIINTF.

The chain recombines TRBV6-5 with TRBJ1-5; no firm D call. Germline loops: CDR1 MNHEY, CDR2 SVGAGI. The CDR3 contains 13 residues. V was clipped by 3 bases and J by 4 bases, with 7 bases between them. The CDR3 DNA reads TGTGCCAGCAGTTATGCCCAGAATCAGCCCCAGCATTTT. Protein: CASSYAQNQPQHF.

In regard to this clone: A read error may account for a junction end that differs from germline. The chain has TRBV4-1 and TRBJ2-2; D is perhaps TRBD1 (6 bases). The length of the CDR3 is 14 residues. Germline CDR1 is MGHRA and CDR2 is YSYEKL. Written as DNA, the CDR3 is TGCGCCAGCAGACAAGTACAGGGTCCCGGGGAGCTGTTTTTT. It yields the protein CASRQVQGPGELFF.

The chain links TRBV11-2 to TRBJ1-2; D not certain. From germline, CDR1 is SGHAT and CDR2 FQNNGV. Trimming shortened V by 5 bases and J by 4 bases, and 11 bases separated the two germline ends. The CDR3 has 13 amino acids. Written as DNA, the CDR3 is TGTGCCAGCAGCACGAAAGGGAGCTATGGCTACACCTTC. Translated: CASSTKGSYGYTF.

CDR3 in DNA: TGTGCCAGCGATCTAGGCGGGGGAGGCTCTGGAAACACCATATATTTT. It specifies CASDLGGGGSGNTIYF. The chain combines TRBV28 with TRBJ1-3; the D gene is possibly TRBD1 (5 bases). This CDR3 has 16 amino acids. Trimming stripped 8 bases from V and 0 bases from J, with 17 bases between. Germline V gene data show CDR1 as MDHEN and CDR2 as SYDVKM.

The rearrangement uses TRBV28 and TRBJ1-6, with a weak D call TRBD1 (6 bases). The CDR3 loop spans 14 amino acids. The germline CDR1 and CDR2 sequences are MDHEN and SYDVKM. Trimming took off 7 bases at V and 7 bases at J, with 14 bases between the two ends. CDR3 coding DNA: TGTGCCAGCATCCGGGGGGGGCAAAATTCACCCCTCCACTTT. It encodes CASIRGGQNSPLHF.

CDR3 DNA sequence: TGTGCCAGCAGTGAACACGGTCGGGATACGCAGTATTTT. This gives the protein CASSEHGRDTQYF. The chain is built from TRBV6-1 and TRBJ2-3; D is uncertain. CDR1 is MNHNS and CDR2 is SASEGT in the germline V gene. This CDR3 is built from 13 residues. V dropped 2 bases and J dropped 6 bases, with 9 bases sitting between them.

CDR3 region: CASSHGQGTYEQYF. CDR3 in DNA: TGCGCCAGCAGCCACGGACAGGGTACTTACGAGCAGTACTTC. V and J are TRBV4-1 and TRBJ2-7, with 8 bases matching TRBD1. The CDR3 runs to 14 residues. After removal of 3 bases from V and 4 bases from J, the junction contained 5 bases not matched to a gene. Germline loops: CDR1 MGHRA, CDR2 YSYEKL.

The rearrangement uses TRBV4-3 and TRBJ1-1; TRBD1 is a possible D gene (6 bases). This CDR3 comprises 14 residues. The V and J ends lost 4 bases and 4 bases respectively, with 13 bases between them. CDR1 is LGHNA, CDR2 YSLEER, per germline. The CDR3 is CASSRTQGATEAFF. In DNA form, the CDR3 reads TGCGCCAGCAGCCGCACACAGGGTGCCACTGAAGCTTTCTTT.

The chain uses TRBV7-3 and TRBJ2-1; 8 bases are a match to TRBD1. This CDR3 is built from 15 residues. Germline V gene data show CDR1 as SGHTA and CDR2 as FQGTGA. Trimming at V came to 4 bases and at J to 8 bases, leaving 10 bases not matched to a gene. CDR3 in amino acids: CASSSVQGAGDEQFF. The CDR3 bases are TGTGCCAGCAGCTCCGTTCAGGGGGCCGGGGATGAGCAGTTCTTC. The entire variable domain, with the rest obtained from reference TRBV7-3 and TRBJ2-1, is as follows: GAGVSQTPSNKVTEKGKYVELRCDPISGHTALYWYRQSLGQGPEFLIYFQGTGAADDSGLPNDRFFAVRPEGSVSTLKIQRTERGDSAVYLCASSSVQGAGDEQFFGPGTRLTVL.

The chain's CDR3 is CASNPGQMNTEAFF. For the CDR3, the DNA is TGTGCCAGTAATCCGGGACAAATGAACACTGAAGCTTTCTTT. J is TRBJ1-1 and V is TRBV19; maybe TRBD1 (6 bases). Germline CDR1 reads LNHDA; CDR2 reads SQIVND (reference sequence). Trimming stripped 7 bases from V and 0 bases from J, with 12 bases between. The CDR3 runs 14 residues.

The genes are TRBV30 and TRBJ1-1; D unresolved. V shed 2 bases and J shed 1 base, with 14 bases lying between them. Looked up from germline, CDR1 is GTSNPN and CDR2 is SVGIG (reference sequence). This CDR3 has 15 amino acids. Here the CDR3 reads CAWSPLGGGNTEAFF. In DNA, the CDR3 is TGTGCCTGGAGTCCCCTTGGAGGAGGGAACACTGAAGCTTTCTTT.

The chain is built from TRBV5-4 and TRBJ2-5; D is unclear. CDR1 and CDR2 (germline): SGHNT, YYREEE (reference sequence). V lost 10 bases, J lost 3 bases, and 19 bases lay in between. This CDR3 spans 14 amino acids. CDR3 nucleotide sequence: TGTGCCTATTACCTCGCTGGCAGCGAAGAGACCCAGTACTTC. This encodes CAYYLAGSEETQYF.

The chain joins TRBV19 to TRBJ2-1; tentatively, D is TRBD1 (6 bases). Germline V lookup: CDR1 LNHDA, CDR2 SQIVND (reference sequence). V was clipped by 8 bases and J by 8 bases, with 19 bases between them. The CDR3 has 14 residues. The CDR3 coding sequence is TGTGCCAGTCTAAATACCAGGGGTTCTTATGAGCAGTTCTTC. This encodes CASLNTRGSYEQFF.

The chain links TRBV24-1 to TRBJ2-7, with TRBD2 matching 10 bases. V dropped 4 bases and J dropped 2; count of bases not matched to a gene: 13. This CDR3 is built from 18 residues. Germline CDR1 and CDR2: KGHDR and SFDVKD. The CDR3 is CATSDRASGSGLPYEQYF. CDR3 in DNA: TGTGCCACCAGTGACCGGGCTAGCGGGAGTGGCCTGCCCTACGAGCAGTACTTC.

This CDR3 is CASSPFSGRTYNEQFF. The CDR3 DNA reads TGTGCCAGCAGTCCCTTTAGCGGGAGAACCTACAATGAGCAGTTCTTC. V usage is TRBV9 and J usage is TRBJ2-1; TRBD2 agrees at 9 bases. CDR1 and CDR2 (germline): SGDLS, YYNGEE. This CDR3 spans 16 amino acids. J was trimmed by 2 bases and V by 5 bases; bases with no gene match: 8.

The chain joins TRBV6-1 to TRBJ2-1, with 10 bases fitting TRBD1. Germline CDR1 reads MNHNS; CDR2 reads SASEGT. J gave up 7 bases and V 3 bases, and 6 bases lay outside the gene matches. CDR3 size: 15 residues. CDR3 DNA: TGTGCCAGCAGTGACCGGGGGACAGGGGAGAATGAGCAGTTCTTC. Amino acid sequence: CASSDRGTGENEQFF.

V is TRBV6-6 and J is TRBJ1-1, with a possible D match to TRBD1 (5 bases). The V gene lost 5 bases and the J gene lost 3 bases, with 13 bases spanning the gap. Germline V CDR1 and CDR2: MNHNY, SVGAGI (reference sequence). The CDR3 sequence is 14 residues long. The CDR3, as DNA: TGTGCCAGCAGTCCATTATCAGGGTACACTGAAGCTTTCTTT. Amino acids: CASSPLSGYTEAFF.